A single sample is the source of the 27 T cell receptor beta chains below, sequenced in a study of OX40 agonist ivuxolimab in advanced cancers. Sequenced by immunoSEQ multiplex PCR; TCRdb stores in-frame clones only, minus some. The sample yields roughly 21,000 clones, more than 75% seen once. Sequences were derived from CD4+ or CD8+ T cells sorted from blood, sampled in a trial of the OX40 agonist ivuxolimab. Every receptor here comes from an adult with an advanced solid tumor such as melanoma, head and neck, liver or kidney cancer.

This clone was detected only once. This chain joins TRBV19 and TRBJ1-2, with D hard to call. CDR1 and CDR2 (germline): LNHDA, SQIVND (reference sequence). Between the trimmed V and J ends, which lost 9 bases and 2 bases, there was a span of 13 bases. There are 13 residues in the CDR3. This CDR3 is CASQPGLNYGYTF. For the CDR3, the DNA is TGTGCCAGCCAACCCGGGCTCAACTATGGCTACACCTTC.

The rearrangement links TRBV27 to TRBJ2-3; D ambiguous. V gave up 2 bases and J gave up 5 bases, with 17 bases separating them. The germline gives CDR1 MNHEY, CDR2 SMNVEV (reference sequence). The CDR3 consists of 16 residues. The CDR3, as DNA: TGTGCCAGCAGTTTAGGTACTCGCCTACGCAAAGATACGCAGTATTTT. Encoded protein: CASSLGTRLRKDTQYF.

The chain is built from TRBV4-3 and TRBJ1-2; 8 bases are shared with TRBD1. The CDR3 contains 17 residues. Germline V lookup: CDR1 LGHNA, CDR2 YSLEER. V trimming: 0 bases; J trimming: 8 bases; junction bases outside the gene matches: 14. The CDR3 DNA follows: TGCGCCAGCAGCCAAGACCCGGACAGGGAATGGATGGACGGCTACACCTTC. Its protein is CASSQDPDREWMDGYTF.

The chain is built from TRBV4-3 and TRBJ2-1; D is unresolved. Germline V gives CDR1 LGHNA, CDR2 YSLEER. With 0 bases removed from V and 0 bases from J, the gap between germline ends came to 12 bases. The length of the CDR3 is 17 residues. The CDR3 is CASSQDRSPPSYNEQFF. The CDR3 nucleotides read TGCGCCAGCAGCCAAGATCGGTCTCCACCCTCCTACAATGAGCAGTTCTTC.

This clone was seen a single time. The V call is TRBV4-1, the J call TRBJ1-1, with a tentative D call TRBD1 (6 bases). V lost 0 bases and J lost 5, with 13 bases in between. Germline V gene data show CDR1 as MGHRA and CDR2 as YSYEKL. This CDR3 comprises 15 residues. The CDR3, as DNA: TGCGCCAGCAGCCAAGATCCAGGGGCCCTTACTGAAGCTTTCTTT. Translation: CASSQDPGALTEAFF.

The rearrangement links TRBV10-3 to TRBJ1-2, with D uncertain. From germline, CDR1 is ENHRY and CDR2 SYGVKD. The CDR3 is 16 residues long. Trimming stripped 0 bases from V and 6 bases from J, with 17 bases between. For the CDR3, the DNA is TGTGCCATCAGTGAGTCGATCGAGGGCGTTTTAAATGGCTACACCTTC. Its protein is CAISESIEGVLNGYTF.

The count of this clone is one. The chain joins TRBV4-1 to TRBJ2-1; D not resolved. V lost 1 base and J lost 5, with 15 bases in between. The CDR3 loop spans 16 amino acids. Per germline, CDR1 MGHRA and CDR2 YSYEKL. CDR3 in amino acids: CASSQVFAPPDNEQFF. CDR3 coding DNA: TGCGCCAGCAGCCAAGTGTTCGCCCCGCCGGACAATGAGCAGTTCTTC.

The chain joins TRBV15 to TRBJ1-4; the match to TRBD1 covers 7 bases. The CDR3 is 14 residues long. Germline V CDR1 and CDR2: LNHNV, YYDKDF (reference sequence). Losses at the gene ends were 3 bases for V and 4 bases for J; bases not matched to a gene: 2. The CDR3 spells CATSSGTVNEKLFF. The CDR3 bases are TGTGCCACCAGCAGCGGGACAGTTAATGAAAAACTGTTTTTT.

The CDR3 nucleotides are TGTGCCAGCAGCCCCCGGGACAGGGGAAACACTGAAGCTTTCTTT. This gives the protein CASSPRDRGNTEAFF. The chain couples TRBV6-5 to TRBJ1-1; 10 bases fit TRBD1. There are 15 residues in the CDR3. J gave up 2 bases and V 6 bases, and 6 bases lay outside the gene matches. From germline, CDR1 is MNHEY and CDR2 SVGAGI.

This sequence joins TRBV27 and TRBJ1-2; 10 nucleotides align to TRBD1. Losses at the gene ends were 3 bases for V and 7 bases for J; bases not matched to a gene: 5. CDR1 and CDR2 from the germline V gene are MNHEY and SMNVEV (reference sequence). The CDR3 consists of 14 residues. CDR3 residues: CASSFGTGVTGYTF. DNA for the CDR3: TGTGCCAGCAGTTTTGGGACAGGGGTAACTGGCTACACCTTC.

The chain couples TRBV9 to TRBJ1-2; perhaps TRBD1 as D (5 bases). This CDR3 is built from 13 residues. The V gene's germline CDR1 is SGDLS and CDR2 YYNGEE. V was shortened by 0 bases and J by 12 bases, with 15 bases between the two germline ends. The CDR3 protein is CASSVETDPRNTF. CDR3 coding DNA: TGTGCCAGCAGCGTAGAGACAGACCCGAGAAACACCTTC.

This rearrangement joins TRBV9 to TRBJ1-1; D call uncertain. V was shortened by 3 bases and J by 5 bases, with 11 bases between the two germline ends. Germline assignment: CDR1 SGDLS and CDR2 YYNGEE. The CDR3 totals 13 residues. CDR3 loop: CASSEDWVTEAFF. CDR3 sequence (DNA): TGTGCCAGCAGCGAGGATTGGGTTACTGAAGCTTTCTTT.

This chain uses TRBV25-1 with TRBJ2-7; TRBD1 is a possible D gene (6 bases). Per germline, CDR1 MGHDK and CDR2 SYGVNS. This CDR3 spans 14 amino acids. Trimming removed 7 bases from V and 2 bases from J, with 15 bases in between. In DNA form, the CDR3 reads TGTGCCAGCACTGGGAAGGGGACACCCTACGAGCAGTACTTC. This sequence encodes CASTGKGTPYEQYF.

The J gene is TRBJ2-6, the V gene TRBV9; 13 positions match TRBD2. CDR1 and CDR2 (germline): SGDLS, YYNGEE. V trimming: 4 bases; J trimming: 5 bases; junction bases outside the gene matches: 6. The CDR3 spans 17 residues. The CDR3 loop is CASSSRTSGGWANVLTF. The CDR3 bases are TGTGCCAGCAGCTCTCGGACTAGCGGGGGCTGGGCCAACGTCCTGACTTTC.

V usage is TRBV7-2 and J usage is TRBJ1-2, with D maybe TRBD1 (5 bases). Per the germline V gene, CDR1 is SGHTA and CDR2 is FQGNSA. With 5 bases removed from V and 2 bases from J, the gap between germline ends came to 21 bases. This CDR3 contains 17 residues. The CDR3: CASSASRASGKNYGYTF. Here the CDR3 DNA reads TGTGCCAGCAGCGCCAGTCGGGCGTCAGGGAAGAACTATGGCTACACCTTC.

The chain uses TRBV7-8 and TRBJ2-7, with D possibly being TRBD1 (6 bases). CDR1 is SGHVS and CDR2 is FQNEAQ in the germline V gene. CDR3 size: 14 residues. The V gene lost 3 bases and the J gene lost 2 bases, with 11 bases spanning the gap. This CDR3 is CASSLDSLAYEQYF. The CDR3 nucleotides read TGTGCCAGCAGCTTGGACAGTCTCGCCTACGAGCAGTACTTC.

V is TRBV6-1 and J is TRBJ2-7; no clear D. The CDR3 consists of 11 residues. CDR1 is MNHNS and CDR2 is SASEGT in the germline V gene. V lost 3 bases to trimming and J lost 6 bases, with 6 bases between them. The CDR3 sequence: CASSDLFEQYF. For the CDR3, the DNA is TGTGCCAGCAGTGACTTATTCGAGCAGTACTTC.

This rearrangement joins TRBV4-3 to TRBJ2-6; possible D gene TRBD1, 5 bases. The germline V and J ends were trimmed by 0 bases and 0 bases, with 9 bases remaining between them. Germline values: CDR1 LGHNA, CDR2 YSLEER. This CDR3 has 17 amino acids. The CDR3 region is CASSQEADTSGANVLTF. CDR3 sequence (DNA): TGCGCCAGCAGCCAAGAGGCGGACACCTCTGGGGCCAACGTCCTGACTTTC.

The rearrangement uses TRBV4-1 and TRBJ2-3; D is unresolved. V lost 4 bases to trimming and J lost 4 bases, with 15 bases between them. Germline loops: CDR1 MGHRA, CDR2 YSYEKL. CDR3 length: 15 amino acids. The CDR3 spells CASSRTPGGADTQYF. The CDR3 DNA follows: TGCGCCAGCAGCCGCACCCCGGGTGGTGCAGATACGCAGTATTTT.

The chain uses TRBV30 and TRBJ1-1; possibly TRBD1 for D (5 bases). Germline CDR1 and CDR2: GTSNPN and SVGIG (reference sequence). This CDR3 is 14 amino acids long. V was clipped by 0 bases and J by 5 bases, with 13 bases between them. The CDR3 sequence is CAWSVNPPGTEAFF. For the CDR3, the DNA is TGTGCCTGGAGTGTAAACCCCCCAGGGACTGAAGCTTTCTTT.

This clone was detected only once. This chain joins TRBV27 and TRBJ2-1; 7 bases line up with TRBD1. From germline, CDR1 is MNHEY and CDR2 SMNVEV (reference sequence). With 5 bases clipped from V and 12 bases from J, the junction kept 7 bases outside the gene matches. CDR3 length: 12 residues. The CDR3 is CASSPTGLRQFF. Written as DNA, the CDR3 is TGTGCCAGCAGTCCGACAGGGTTAAGGCAGTTCTTC.

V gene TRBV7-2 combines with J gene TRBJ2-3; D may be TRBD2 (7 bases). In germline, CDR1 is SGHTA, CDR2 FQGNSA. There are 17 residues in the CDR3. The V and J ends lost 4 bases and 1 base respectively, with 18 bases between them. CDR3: CASSWPGGGGRTDTQYF. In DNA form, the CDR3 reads TGTGCCAGCAGCTGGCCAGGAGGCGGGGGCCGCACAGATACGCAGTATTTT. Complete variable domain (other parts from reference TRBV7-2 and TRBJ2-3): GAGVSQSPSNKVTEKGKDVELRCDPISGHTALYWYRQSLGQGLEFLIYFQGNSAPDKSGLPSDRFSAERTGGSVSTLTIQRTQQEDSAVYLCASSWPGGGGRTDTQYFGPGTRLTVL.

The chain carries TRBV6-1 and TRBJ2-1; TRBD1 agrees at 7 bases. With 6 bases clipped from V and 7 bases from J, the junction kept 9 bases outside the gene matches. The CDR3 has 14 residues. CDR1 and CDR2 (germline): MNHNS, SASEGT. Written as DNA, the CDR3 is TGTGCCAGCAGCGACTTCAGGGGGTTGAATGAGCAGTTCTTC. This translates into CASSDFRGLNEQFF.

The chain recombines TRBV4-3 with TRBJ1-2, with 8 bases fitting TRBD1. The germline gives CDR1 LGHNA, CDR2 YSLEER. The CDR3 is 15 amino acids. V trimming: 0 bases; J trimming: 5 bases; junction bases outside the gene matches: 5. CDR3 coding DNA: TGCGCCAGCAGCCAAGACGCGACAGGGGTTTATGGCTACACCTTC. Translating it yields CASSQDATGVYGYTF.

CDR3 sequence: CASSPGTGDVTQYF. DNA for the CDR3: TGCGCCAGCTCTCCAGGGACAGGGGATGTCACGCAGTATTTT. The rearrangement joins TRBV5-1 to TRBJ2-3, with TRBD1 matching 10 bases. CDR1 SGHRS and CDR2 YFSETQ come from the germline V gene. CDR3 length: 14 amino acids. The trim removed 7 bases at V and 9 bases at J, leaving 11 bases unmatched.

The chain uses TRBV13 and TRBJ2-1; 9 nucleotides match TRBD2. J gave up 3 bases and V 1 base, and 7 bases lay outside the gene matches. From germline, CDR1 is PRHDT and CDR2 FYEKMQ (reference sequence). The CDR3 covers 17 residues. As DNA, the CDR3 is TGTGCCAGCAGCTTAGAAGGAGCGGGGGGCTTCTACAATGAGCAGTTCTTC. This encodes CASSLEGAGGFYNEQFF.

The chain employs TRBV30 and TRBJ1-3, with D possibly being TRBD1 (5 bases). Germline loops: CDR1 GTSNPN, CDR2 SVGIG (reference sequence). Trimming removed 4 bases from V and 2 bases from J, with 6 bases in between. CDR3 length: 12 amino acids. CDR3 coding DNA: TGTGCCTGGAAGGGGACTGGAAACACCATATATTTT. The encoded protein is CAWKGTGNTIYF. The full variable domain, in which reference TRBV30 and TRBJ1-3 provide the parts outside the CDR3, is SQTIHQWPATLVQPVGSPLSLECTVEGTSNPNLYWYRQAAGRGLQLLFYSVGIGQISSEVPQNLSASRPQDRQFILSSKKLLLSDSGFYLCAWKGTGNTIYFGEGSWLTVV.